The clone carrying this T cell receptor (beta chain) has ten or more counts. TCRbeta library preparation incorporated unique molecular identifiers. MiXCR was run by TCRdb on the PCR reads, yielding one entry per CDR3 protein. The table records fewer than 120,000 distinct CDR3 sequences, 10% of them present only once. This sample is part of a study of T-cell reconstitution after alpha-beta-depleted transplantation in children. The CDR3 length is 16 residues. V gave up 0 bases and J gave up 2 bases, with 11 bases separating them. Germline V gives CDR1 LGHDT, CDR2 YNNKEL (reference sequence). The J gene is TRBJ1-3, the V gene TRBV3-1, with a weak D call TRBD1 (5 bases). The sample was PBMCs from the stem cell graft donor, taken from the stem cell graft. This TCR derives from a human donor who donated a stem cell graft to a child with acute lymphoblastic leukemia. CDR3 nucleotides: TGTGCCAGCAGCCAAGATAGGGGAGAAACTGGAAACACCATATATTTT. As protein: CASSQDRGETGNTIYF.